The T cell receptor beta chain under discussion was sequenced for a study of tumor-infiltrating lymphocytes in primary liver carcinoma. From germline, CDR1 is SGHVS and CDR2 FQNEAQ. V lost 5 bases, J lost 9 bases, and 11 bases lay in between. CDR3 size: 12 residues. Study-level findings and limits: Tumor-adjacent and tumor-blood pairs overlapped less than tumor region pairs did.

Regarding this clonotype: Its antigen is not known.

Constant-region priming of about 0.5 ug total RNA yielded TCR beta cDNA. Three nested multiplex PCR rounds, a slightly modified ARM-PCR method, built the TCR beta libraries. Each of the first two PCR rounds ran approximately 9 cycles with TRBV1-TRBV30 forward and C-beta reverse primers. Via MiXCR, TCRdb re-called the multiplex PCR reads, giving one row per CDR3 protein. The table lists fewer than 400,000 distinct CDR3 sequences, approximately 58% of them singletons. Unsorted whole blood supplied the blood RNA, and germline DNA was isolated too. The chain joins TRBV7-8 to TRBJ2-1; the D gene is possibly TRBD1 (6 bases). The receptor comes from a woman in her twenties or thirties with primary liver carcinoma and hepatitis B virus infection. Material: peripheral blood. The CDR3 coding sequence is TGTGCCAGCAGCCCCGGGACACCTGAGCAGTTCTTC. Amino acids: CASSPGTPEQFF.